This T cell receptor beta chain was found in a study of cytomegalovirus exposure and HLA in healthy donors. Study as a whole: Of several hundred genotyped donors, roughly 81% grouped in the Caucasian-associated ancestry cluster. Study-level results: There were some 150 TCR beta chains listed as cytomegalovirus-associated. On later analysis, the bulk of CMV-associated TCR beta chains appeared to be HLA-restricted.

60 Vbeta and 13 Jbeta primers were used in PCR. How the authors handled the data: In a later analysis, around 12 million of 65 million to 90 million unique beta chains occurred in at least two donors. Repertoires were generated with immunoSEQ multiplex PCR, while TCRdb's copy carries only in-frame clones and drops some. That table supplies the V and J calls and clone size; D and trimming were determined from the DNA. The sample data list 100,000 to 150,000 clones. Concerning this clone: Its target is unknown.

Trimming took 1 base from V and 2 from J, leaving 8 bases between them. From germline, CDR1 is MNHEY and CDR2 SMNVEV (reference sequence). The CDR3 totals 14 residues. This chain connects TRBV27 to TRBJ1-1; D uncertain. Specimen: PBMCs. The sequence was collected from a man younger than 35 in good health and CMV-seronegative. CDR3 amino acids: CASSLWGDNTEAFF. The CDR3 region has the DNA TGTGCCAGCAGTTTATGGGGAGATAACACTGAAGCTTTCTTT.